These 18 T cell receptor beta chains came from one sample sequenced in a study of shared clonotypes between healthy human individuals. Data came from immunoSEQ multiplex PCR; TCRdb stores just in-frame clones and leaves some out. The table has about 480,000 clones, around 79% seen once. The sequenced sample consisted of PBMCs. The source of these receptors is a woman aged 40 to 50 in good health. Some clones in this sample may be carry-over from other donors' samples.

The chain is built from TRBV27 and TRBJ2-1; no firm D call. CDR3 length equals 15 residues. Trimming pared 2 bases from V and 6 bases from J, leaving 14 bases between. Germline V CDR1 and CDR2: MNHEY, SMNVEV (reference sequence). The CDR3: CASSLTSLIPNEQFF. CDR3 nucleotides: TGTGCCAGCAGTTTAACGAGCCTCATCCCCAATGAGCAGTTCTTC.

The CDR3 here is CASSRRQPSYEQYF. The CDR3 DNA sequence: TGTGCCAGCAGCCGCCGACAGCCATCCTACGAGCAGTACTTC. The chain couples TRBV6-5 to TRBJ2-7; possibly TRBD1 for D (5 bases). Per germline, CDR1 MNHEY and CDR2 SVGAGI. The CDR3 consists of 14 residues. The V gene lost 6 bases and the J gene lost 1 base, with 13 bases spanning the gap.

The gene calls are TRBV7-9 and TRBJ2-7, with 8 bases fitting TRBD2. The CDR3 covers 14 residues. In germline, CDR1 is SEHNR, CDR2 FQNEAQ (reference sequence). V lost 3 bases to trimming and J lost 6 bases; unmatched junction nucleotides: 7. The DNA for the CDR3 is TGTGCCAGCAGCTTCTCAGCGGGAGTTGGCGAGCAGTACTTC. Protein sequence: CASSFSAGVGEQYF.

The chain links TRBV5-1 to TRBJ2-5; possible D gene TRBD2, 6 bases. V was cut by 4 bases and J by 2 bases, with 21 bases left in between. This CDR3 has 17 amino acids. From germline, CDR1 is SGHRS and CDR2 YFSETQ. CDR3 in DNA: TGCGCCAGCAGCATGGCGCCCCCGGGACTCGCACAAGAGACCCAGTACTTC. Protein product: CASSMAPPGLAQETQYF.

V is TRBV7-3 and J is TRBJ1-2; D gene ambiguous. Germline-derived CDR1 and CDR2 are SGHTA and FQGTGA. This CDR3 is 15 amino acids long. The V end lost 0 bases, the J end lost 3 bases, and 11 bases lay between the germline ends. The DNA for the CDR3 is TGTGCCAGCAGCTTAACGTCCGGGTCGGACTATGGCTACACCTTC. Residues: CASSLTSGSDYGYTF. The whole variable domain, filled in from reference TRBV7-3 and TRBJ1-2, reads GAGVSQTPSNKVTEKGKYVELRCDPISGHTALYWYRQSLGQGPEFLIYFQGTGAADDSGLPNDRFFAVRPEGSVSTLKIQRTERGDSAVYLCASSLTSGSDYGYTFGSGTRLTVV.

The V call is TRBV28, the J call TRBJ2-4, with 8 bases fitting TRBD1. Germline assignment: CDR1 MDHEN and CDR2 SYDVKM. The CDR3 totals 14 residues. V lost 5 bases to trimming and J lost 6 bases; unmatched junction nucleotides: 6. The CDR3 DNA sequence: TGTGCCAGCAGTGACAGGGGTCAGGGAAACATTCAGTACTTC. Its translation: CASSDRGQGNIQYF.

The chain employs TRBV25-1 and TRBJ1-1; D might be TRBD1 (6 bases). Deletions cut 4 bases from V and 3 bases from J, with 12 bases between. CDR3 size: 14 residues. Germline V gives CDR1 MGHDK, CDR2 SYGVNS. The CDR3, as DNA: TGTGCCAGCAGTGTTCTCGAGGGGGACACTGAAGCTTTCTTT. It yields the protein CASSVLEGDTEAFF.

The chain joins TRBV12-5 to TRBJ2-1; 8 nucleotides match TRBD2. Germline V gene data show CDR1 as LGHNT and CDR2 as FRNRAP. The CDR3 length is 15 residues. The V segment lost 4 bases and the J segment 5 bases; nucleotides outside the gene matches: 7. This chain's CDR3 is CASGWGSGTNNEQFF. As DNA, the CDR3 is TGTGCTAGTGGTTGGGGTAGCGGGACAAACAATGAGCAGTTCTTC. The full variable domain, in which reference TRBV12-5 and TRBJ2-1 provide the parts outside the CDR3, is DARVTQTPRHKVTEMGQEVTMRCQPILGHNTVFWYRQTMMQGLELLAYFRNRAPLDDSGMPKDRFSAEMPDATLATLKIQPSEPRDSAVYFCASGWGSGTNNEQFFGPGTRLTVL.

About this clone itself: The same CDR3 arises from other DNA sequences in this sample as well. The V gene is TRBV6-5, the J gene TRBJ1-5; TRBD1 is a possible D gene (5 bases). Looked up from germline, CDR1 is MNHEY and CDR2 is SVGAGI. The V and J ends lost 2 bases and 4 bases respectively, with 9 bases between them. The CDR3 contains 14 residues. CDR3 DNA: TGTGCCAGCAGTTACGGGCAGGGTAATCAGCCCCAGCATTTT. Amino acid sequence: CASSYGQGNQPQHF.

This clone was recorded many times. The chain is built from TRBV5-5 and TRBJ2-3; TRBD2 agrees at 9 bases. The CDR3 is 17 residues long. CDR1 is SGHKS and CDR2 is YYEKEE in the germline V gene (reference sequence). Trimming removed 4 bases from V and 3 bases from J; junction bases left unmatched: 12. CDR3 loop: CASSQGVAGAWTDTQYF. CDR3 nucleotide sequence: TGTGCCAGCAGCCAGGGGGTAGCGGGAGCTTGGACAGATACGCAGTATTTT.

On this clone: A far larger clone is just one base off, so this is likely a read error. The J gene is TRBJ2-2, the V gene TRBV7-7; D gene uncertain. CDR1 SSHAT and CDR2 FNYEAQ come from the germline V gene (reference sequence). This CDR3 is 17 amino acids long. This CDR3 reads CASSLGVRDRNTGELFF. CDR3 coding DNA: TGTGCTAGCAGCTTAGGTGTTAGAGACCGGAACACCGGGGAGCTGTTTTTT.

V and J are TRBV5-1 and TRBJ2-5; D could derive from TRBD1 or TRBD2 (5 bases each). Looked up from germline, CDR1 is SGHRS and CDR2 is YFSETQ. The CDR3 length is 16 residues. Trimming shortened V by 2 bases and J by 5 bases, and 19 bases separated the two germline ends. CDR3 protein: CASSFLPSGQGETQYF. In nucleotides, the CDR3 is TGCGCCAGCAGCTTTCTCCCTTCGGGGCAAGGGGAGACCCAGTACTTC.

This clone has more than one count but fewer than ten. The chain uses TRBV19 and TRBJ1-2; 7 bases are a match to TRBD1. V shed 6 bases and J 4 bases; nucleotides not matched to a gene: 8. The germline gives CDR1 LNHDA, CDR2 SQIVND (reference sequence). This CDR3 region has 14 residues. This CDR3 reads CASSNQGGGYGYTF. CDR3 DNA sequence: TGTGCCAGTAGCAACCAAGGGGGCGGCTATGGCTACACCTTC.

This clone showed up just once. The rearrangement links TRBV9 to TRBJ2-1, with 12 bases aligning to TRBD2. Germline V lookup: CDR1 SGDLS, CDR2 YYNGEE. V was pared by 4 bases and J by 12 bases, with 11 bases of the junction left unmatched. The CDR3 is 15 amino acids. The CDR3 here is CASSLGLAGRPGQFF. The CDR3 coding sequence is TGTGCCAGCAGCCTTGGACTAGCGGGACGTCCGGGGCAGTTCTTC.

This clone was detected a few times. This chain uses TRBV11-2 with TRBJ2-5, with D perhaps TRBD2 (6 bases). V lost 0 bases and J 5 bases, leaving 19 bases between the germline ends. Germline-derived CDR1 and CDR2 are SGHAT and FQNNGV. The CDR3 is 17 amino acids. The chain's CDR3 is CASSLDAHQAGEETQYF. The CDR3 bases are TGTGCCAGCAGCTTAGATGCCCATCAAGCGGGTGAGGAGACCCAGTACTTC.

The genes are TRBV2 and TRBJ2-3; D possibly matches TRBD1 or TRBD2 (5 bases each). Between the trimmed V and J ends, which lost 6 bases and 3 bases, there was a span of 16 bases. The CDR3 covers 15 residues. CDR1 and CDR2 (germline): SNHLY, FYNNEI. The CDR3 loop is CASRPDGTPTDTQYF. The CDR3 DNA is TGTGCCAGCAGACCTGATGGGACGCCGACAGATACGCAGTATTTT.

V is TRBV28 and J is TRBJ2-2, with D possibly TRBD2 on 5 matching bases. The V and J ends lost 3 bases and 6 bases respectively, with 11 bases between them. CDR3 length: 14 amino acids. The V gene's germline CDR1 is MDHEN and CDR2 SYDVKM. This CDR3 is CASSFSVGAGELFF. CDR3 in DNA: TGTGCCAGCAGTTTTTCAGTCGGGGCCGGGGAGCTGTTTTTT. The entire variable domain, with the rest obtained from reference TRBV28 and TRBJ2-2, is as follows: DVKVTQSSRYLVKRTGEKVFLECVQDMDHENMFWYRQDPGLGLRLIYFSYDVKMKEKGDIPEGYSVSREKKERFSLILESASTNQTSMYLCASSFSVGAGELFFGEGSRLTVL.

On this clone: This likely reflects a read error, since a far larger clone is one base away. Distinct nucleotide sequences in the sample also encode this CDR3. The V and J genes are TRBV15 and TRBJ1-1, with a weak D call TRBD1 (6 bases). In germline, CDR1 is LNHNV, CDR2 YYDKDF (reference sequence). The CDR3 is made up of 14 amino acids. The CDR3 DNA follows: TGTGCCACCAGCAGAGATCTAGGGGACACCGAAGCTTTCTTT. It is translated as CATSRDLGDTEAFF.